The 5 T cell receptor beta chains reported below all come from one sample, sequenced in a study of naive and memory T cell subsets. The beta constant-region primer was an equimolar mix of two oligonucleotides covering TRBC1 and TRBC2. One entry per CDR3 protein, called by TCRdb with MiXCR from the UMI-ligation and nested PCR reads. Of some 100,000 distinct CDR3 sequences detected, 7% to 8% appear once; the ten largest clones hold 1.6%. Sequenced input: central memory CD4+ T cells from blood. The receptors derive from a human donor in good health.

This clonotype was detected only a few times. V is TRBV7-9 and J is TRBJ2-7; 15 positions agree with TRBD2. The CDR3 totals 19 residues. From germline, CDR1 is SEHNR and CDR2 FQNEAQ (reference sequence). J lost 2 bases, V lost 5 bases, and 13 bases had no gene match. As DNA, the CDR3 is TGTGCCAGCAGCGCCCGGACTAGCGGGGGGGAGGCGAACCCCTACGAGCAGTACTTC. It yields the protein CASSARTSGGEANPYEQYF.

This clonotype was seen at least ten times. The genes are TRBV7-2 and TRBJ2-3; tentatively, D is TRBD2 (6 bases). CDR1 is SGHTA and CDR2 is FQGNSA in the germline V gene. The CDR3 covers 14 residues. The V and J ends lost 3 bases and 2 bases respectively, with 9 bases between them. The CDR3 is CASSFSGYTDTQYF. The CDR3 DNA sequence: TGTGCCAGCAGCTTTAGCGGATACACAGATACGCAGTATTTT.

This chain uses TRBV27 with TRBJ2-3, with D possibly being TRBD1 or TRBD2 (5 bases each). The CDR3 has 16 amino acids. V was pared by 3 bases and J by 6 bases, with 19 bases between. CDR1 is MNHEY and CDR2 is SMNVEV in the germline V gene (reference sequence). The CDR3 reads CASSLSLFGTPDTQYF. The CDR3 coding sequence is TGTGCCAGCAGTTTGAGTTTGTTTGGGACGCCCGATACGCAGTATTTT.

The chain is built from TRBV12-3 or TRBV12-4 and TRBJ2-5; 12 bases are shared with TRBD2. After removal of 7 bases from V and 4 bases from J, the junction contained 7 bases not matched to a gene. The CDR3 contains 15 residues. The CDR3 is CASTRPGLAGETQYF. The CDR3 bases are TGTGCCAGCACTCGACCGGGACTAGCGGGAGAGACCCAGTACTTC.

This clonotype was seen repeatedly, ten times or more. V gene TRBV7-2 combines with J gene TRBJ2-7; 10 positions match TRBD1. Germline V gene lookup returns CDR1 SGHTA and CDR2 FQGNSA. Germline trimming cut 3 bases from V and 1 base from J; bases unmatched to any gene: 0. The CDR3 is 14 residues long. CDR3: CASSLDRGSYEQYF. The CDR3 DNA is TGTGCCAGCAGCTTGGACAGGGGGTCCTACGAGCAGTACTTC.